This T cell receptor (beta chain) was sequenced during a study of T cells after posttransplantation cyclophosphamide. The method was immunoSEQ multiplex PCR; TCRdb's version includes in-frame clones alone and lacks a portion of them. The repertoire holds 66,000 or so clones, 85% to 95% seen once, with roughly 2.9% in the top ten. This related bone marrow graft donor gave peripheral blood on the day of marrow donation. Germline V CDR1 and CDR2: MNHEY, SVGAGI. V dropped 6 bases and J dropped 8 bases, with 10 bases sitting between them. CDR3 length: 12 amino acids. The sample taken for sequencing was PBMCs. The chain employs TRBV6-5 and TRBJ1-4; unclear D gene. The TCR was taken from a woman aged 30 to 39 in good health and a related stem cell transplant donor. The CDR3 sequence: CASSELNEKLFF. In DNA, the CDR3 is TGTGCCAGCAGCGAATTGAACGAAAAACTGTTTTTT.